A selection of T cell receptor beta chains follows, all from one sample in a study of CD8+CD57+ T cells in acquired aplastic anemia. TCRdb ran MiXCR on the reads and lists one entry per CDR3 protein. The table has tens of thousands of distinct CDR3 sequences, 65% to 70% seen once. Sequenced: sorted CD4+, CD8+, or CD8+CD57+ T cells (not recorded which) from PBMCs. The receptors were gathered from a human donor in good health, serving as a control. Each CDR3 is given with its conserved first and last residue. Fields, in order: CDR3 protein, CDR3 DNA, J gene, V gene, D gene, clone size. The D gene is left open where the match is weak. Clone size is given for some rows only: seen once, a few or many times, or a class if the clone is expanded.

CDR3: CASSSQGMGTQYF
DNA: TGTGCCAGCAGCTCCCAGGGGATGGGTACGCAGTATTTT
J: TRBJ2-3
V: TRBV7-2
D: NA
size: NA

CDR3: CASSDATSGPVYEQYF
DNA: TGTGCCAGCAGTGACGCAACTAGCGGGCCGGTATACGAGCAGTACTTC
J: TRBJ2-7
V: TRBV25-1
D: TRBD2
size: NA

CDR3: CASSLGSGTEAFF
DNA: TGTGCCAGCAGCTTAGGGTCAGGGACTGAAGCTTTCTTT
J: TRBJ1-1
V: TRBV7-7
D: NA
size: NA

CDR3: CASSRDREETQYF
DNA: TGTGCCAGCTCCAGGGACAGGGAAGAGACCCAGTACTTC
J: TRBJ2-5
V: TRBV2
D: TRBD1
size: few

CDR3: CASRQGETQYF
DNA: TGTGCCAGTCGCCAGGGGGAGACCCAGTACTTC
J: TRBJ2-5
V: TRBV29-1
D: NA
size: NA

CDR3: CAISNRGTNYGYTF
DNA: TGTGCCATCAGTAACAGGGGAACTAACTATGGCTACACCTTC
J: TRBJ1-2
V: TRBV10-3
D: TRBD1
size: few

CDR3: CASSLDRLDLGHF
DNA: TGTGCCAGCAGCTTAGATAGGCTGGACCTTGGGCATTTT
J: TRBJ1-3
V: TRBV7-8
D: NA
size: NA

CDR3: CASIITGGYEQYF
DNA: TGTGCCAGCATTATTACAGGGGGCTACGAGCAGTACTTC
J: TRBJ2-7
V: TRBV2
D: TRBD1
size: NA

CDR3: CASSITGSTDTQYF
DNA: TGTGCCAGCAGCATCACCGGGAGCACAGATACGCAGTATTTT
J: TRBJ2-3
V: TRBV7-3
D: NA
size: NA

CDR3: CASSSGKSPLGAFF
DNA: TGCGCCAGCAGCTCAGGGAAGTCCCCCCTTGGAGCTTTCTTT
J: TRBJ1-1
V: TRBV4-1
D: NA
size: NA

CDR3: CASSSRTFGGADSPLHF
DNA: TGCGCCAGCAGCAGCAGGACTTTCGGGGGAGCGGACTCACCCCTCCACTTT
J: TRBJ1-6
V: TRBV4-1
D: NA
size: NA

CDR3: CASSYSENSPLHF
DNA: TGTGCCAGCAGTTACTCAGAAAATTCACCCCTCCACTTT
J: TRBJ1-6
V: TRBV6-2/TRBV6-3
D: NA
size: medium-sized

CDR3: CASSIARGGLEKLFF
DNA: TGTGCCAGTAGTATCGCCAGGGGCGGATTGGAAAAACTGTTTTTT
J: TRBJ1-4
V: TRBV19
D: NA
size: medium-sized

CDR3: CATSRDGRLADPQGTDTQYF
DNA: TGTGCCACCAGCAGAGATGGGCGGCTGGCAGACCCCCAGGGCACAGATACGCAGTACTTT
J: TRBJ2-3
V: TRBV15
D: NA
size: NA

CDR3: CSVEGQGYGYTF
DNA: TGCAGCGTTGAAGGGCAGGGCTATGGCTACACCTTC
J: TRBJ1-2
V: TRBV29-1
D: NA
size: NA

CDR3: CASSPHEADEQYF
DNA: TGTGCCAGCAGCCCGCATGAGGCCGACGAGCAGTACTTC
J: TRBJ2-7
V: TRBV7-9
D: NA
size: few

CDR3: CASSIGGRLEQYF
DNA: TGTGCCAGTAGTATTGGGGGGCGCCTCGAGCAGTACTTC
J: TRBJ2-7
V: TRBV19
D: NA
size: NA

CDR3: CAISEPGQGRGNEQFF
DNA: TGTGCCATCAGTGAGCCTGGACAGGGGAGGGGCAATGAGCAGTTCTTC
J: TRBJ2-1
V: TRBV10-3
D: TRBD1
size: few

CDR3: CATSRDRGTGELFF
DNA: TGTGCCACCAGCAGGGACAGGGGGACCGGGGAGCTGTTTTTT
J: TRBJ2-2
V: TRBV15
D: TRBD1
size: NA

CDR3: CASTLQGPATEAFF
DNA: TGTGCCAGTACCCTACAGGGCCCCGCGACTGAAGCTTTCTTT
J: TRBJ1-1
V: TRBV19
D: NA
size: many

CDR3: CATSAPGQSYEQYF
DNA: TGTGCCACCAGCGCCCCGGGACAGTCCTACGAGCAGTACTTC
J: TRBJ2-7
V: TRBV15
D: TRBD1
size: few

CDR3: CSVEGPGLEYNEQFF
DNA: TGCAGCGTCGAAGGTCCGGGACTTGAGTACAATGAGCAGTTCTTC
J: TRBJ2-1
V: TRBV29-1
D: NA
size: NA

CDR3: CATSGAAANTDTQYF
DNA: TGTGCCACCAGTGGGGCCGCAGCCAACACAGATACGCAGTATTTT
J: TRBJ2-3
V: TRBV24-1
D: NA
size: NA

CDR3: CATSRGGRWEKETQYF
DNA: TGTGCCACCAGCAGAGGGGGACGGTGGGAAAAAGAGACCCAGTACTTC
J: TRBJ2-5
V: TRBV15
D: NA
size: NA

CDR3: CASAHRGGINSPLHF
DNA: TGTGCCAGCGCCCACAGGGGTGGAATTAATTCACCCCTCCACTTT
J: TRBJ1-6
V: TRBV2
D: TRBD1
size: NA

CDR3: CSVGGQGTGQPQHF
DNA: TGCAGCGTTGGGGGGCAGGGAACGGGTCAGCCCCAGCATTTT
J: TRBJ1-5
V: TRBV29-1
D: NA
size: NA

CDR3: CAISESRQGASNQPQHF
DNA: TGTGCCATCAGTGAGAGCAGACAGGGGGCCAGCAATCAGCCCCAGCATTTT
J: TRBJ1-5
V: TRBV10-3
D: TRBD1
size: NA

CDR3: CSATGANYGYTF
DNA: TGCAGTGCCACGGGAGCTAACTATGGCTACACCTTC
J: TRBJ1-2
V: TRBV20-1
D: NA
size: NA

CDR3: CASSPGGGAKDTQYF
DNA: TGTGCCAGCAGCCCGGGCGGGGGGGCTAAAGATACGCAGTATTTT
J: TRBJ2-3
V: TRBV11-1
D: TRBD2
size: many

CDR3: CASSTNAGQSAPLHF
DNA: TGTGCCAGCAGCACTAATGCGGGACAGTCCGCACCCCTCCACTTT
J: TRBJ1-6
V: TRBV7-9
D: TRBD1
size: NA

CDR3: CSVAVAPQETQYF
DNA: TGCAGCGTTGCGGTCGCACCACAAGAGACCCAGTACTTC
J: TRBJ2-5
V: TRBV29-1
D: NA
size: NA